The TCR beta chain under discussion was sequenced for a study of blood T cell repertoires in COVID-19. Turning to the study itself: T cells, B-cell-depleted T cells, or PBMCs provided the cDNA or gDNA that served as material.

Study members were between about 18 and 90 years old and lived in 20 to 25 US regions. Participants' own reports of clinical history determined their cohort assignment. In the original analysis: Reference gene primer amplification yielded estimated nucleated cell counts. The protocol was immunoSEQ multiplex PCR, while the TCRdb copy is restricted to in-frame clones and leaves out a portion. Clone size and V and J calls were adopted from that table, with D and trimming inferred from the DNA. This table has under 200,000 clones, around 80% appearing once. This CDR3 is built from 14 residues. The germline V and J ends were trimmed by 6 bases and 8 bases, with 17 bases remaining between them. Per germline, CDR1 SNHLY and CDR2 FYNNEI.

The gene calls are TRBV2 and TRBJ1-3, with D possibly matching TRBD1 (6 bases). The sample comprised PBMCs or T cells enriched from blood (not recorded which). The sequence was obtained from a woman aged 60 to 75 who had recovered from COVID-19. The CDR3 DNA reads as TGTGCCAGCAGGCCCGGGACATCCGGGTACACCATATATTTT. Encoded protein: CASRPGTSGYTIYF.